This entry features one T cell receptor beta chain sequence. Its antigen is not identified. This entry belongs to a study of cytomegalovirus exposure and HLA in healthy donors. Whole-study findings and limits: Reports showed the classifier diagnosing cytomegalovirus status with high specificity and sensitivity. TCR beta V- and J-gene trimming, according to a later analysis, was linked to a missense DCLRE1C variant. The authors considered a cluster of highly shared sequence variants likely to be a sequencing artifact.

With 60 Vbeta and 13 Jbeta primers, the PCR was carried out. Sequencing was performed with immunoSEQ multiplex PCR; in TCRdb, only in-frame clones are kept and a portion is missing. The sample has 150,000 to 200,000 clones; about 65% are singletons. Sample: PBMCs. The sequence was collected from a girl aged 5 to 17 in good health and CMV-seronegative.

In DNA, the CDR3 is TGTGCCAGCAGTGAGGGCAGGGGAGATGGCTACACCTTC. It is translated as CASSEGRGDGYTF. The rearrangement uses TRBV6-1 and TRBJ1-2; TRBD1 might be the D (6 bases). This CDR3 contains 13 residues. The germline V gene has CDR1 MNHNS and CDR2 SASEGT. The V end lost 3 bases, the J end lost 6 bases, and 11 bases lay between the germline ends.